This passage covers 2 T cell receptor beta chains from one sample sequenced in a study of T cells in localized non-small cell lung cancer. Assay: immunoSEQ multiplex PCR; the TCRdb copy retains only in-frame clones and omits some. The profile shows approximately 54,000 clones, around 86% of them singletons. The specimen comprised peripheral blood, sampled before any cancer treatment. The receptors were gathered from a woman aged 40 to 75 with stage I lung adenocarcinoma.

The table lists this clone with a count of one. The chain recombines TRBV7-6 with TRBJ2-3; 8 bases are a match to TRBD2. After removal of 5 bases from V and 4 bases from J, the junction contained 5 bases not matched to a gene. The CDR3 covers 14 residues. Looked up from germline, CDR1 is SGHVS and CDR2 is FNYEAQ. The CDR3 reads CASSRTSLADTQYF. In nucleotides, the CDR3 is TGTGCCAGCAGCAGGACTAGCTTGGCAGATACGCAGTATTTT.

This rearrangement joins TRBV5-6 to TRBJ2-5; tentatively, D is TRBD2 (5 bases). Germline V gene lookup returns CDR1 SGHDT and CDR2 YYEEEE. Trimming shortened V by 2 bases and J by 7 bases, and 15 bases separated the two germline ends. The CDR3 totals 14 residues. The CDR3 loop reads CASSFGHTGGTQYF. The CDR3 nucleotides are TGTGCCAGCAGCTTCGGGCACACCGGAGGGACCCAGTACTTC.